This TCR beta chain is drawn from a study of cytomegalovirus exposure and HLA in healthy donors. Study-wide points: Highly shared sequence variants in one cluster were likely a sequencing artifact. A missense variant in DCLRE1C was later tied to TCR beta V- and J-gene trimming. The study listed roughly 160 cytomegalovirus-associated TCR beta chains. No immune exposure information besides CMV serostatus was available.

Germline assignment: CDR1 GTSNPN and CDR2 SVGIG (reference sequence). Trimming cost V 2 bases and J 4 bases, with 9 bases left between them. CDR3 length: 13 amino acids. Regarding this clone: What it binds is not known.

Both 60 Vbeta primers and 13 Jbeta primers went into the PCR. Repertoires were generated with immunoSEQ multiplex PCR, while TCRdb's copy carries only in-frame clones and drops some. This sample yields roughly 150,000 clones, of which approximately 80% are seen a single time; about 5.6% belongs to the top ten. The TCR was taken from a man aged 25-40 years in good health and CMV-seropositive. The gene calls are TRBV30 and TRBJ1-5; D remains unclear. The specimen sequenced was PBMCs. The CDR3 is CAWSLERNQPQHF. CDR3 nucleotides: TGTGCCTGGAGTTTGGAGAGAAATCAGCCCCAGCATTTT.